One TCR beta chain is described in this entry. This sample stems from a study of cytomegalovirus exposure and HLA in healthy donors. Study-wide context: The roughly 670 first-cohort repertoires shared a platform with the 120 or so validation repertoires, as reported in a later analysis.

Some clones are missing from TCRdb's copy, which holds only in-frame ones; the method was immunoSEQ multiplex PCR. The sample contains about 110,000 clones, approximately 85% of which appear only once. The V gene lost 7 bases and the J gene lost 4 bases, with 16 bases spanning the gap. This CDR3 region has 14 residues. Germline CDR1 is MRHNA and CDR2 is SNTAGT. Donors were drawn from the approximately 120-subject validation cohort, separate from the approximately 670-subject first cohort. Input material: PBMCs. V gene TRBV6-4 combines with J gene TRBJ1-1; D is perhaps TRBD1 (6 bases). The receptor was derived from a woman aged 18-30 years in good health and CMV-seronegative. The CDR3 here is CASTYPGHRTEAFF. The CDR3 DNA reads as TGTGCCAGCACGTATCCGGGACACCGCACTGAAGCTTTCTTT.